These 23 T cell receptor beta chains share one sample of origin, sequenced in a study. TCRdb re-derived calls from the RT-PCR reads in MiXCR, one entry per CDR3 protein. This sample carries fewer than 800,000 distinct CDR3 sequences, 11% to 15% of them seen once, and the ten largest clones take 3.6%. The sample taken for sequencing was memory CD4+ T cells from blood. These receptor sequences come from a female donor in good health, serving as a healthy control.

This clonotype was counted at least ten times. The J gene is TRBJ2-1, the V gene TRBV12-3 or TRBV12-4, with D unclear. The V end was cut by 3 bases, the J end by 10 bases, with 7 bases between. This CDR3 is 11 amino acids long. The CDR3 region has the DNA TGTGCCAGCAGTTTCTATGCGGAGCAGTTCTTC. It translates to CASSFYAEQFF.

This rearrangement joins TRBV20-1 to TRBJ1-5, with D perhaps matching TRBD1 (6 bases). The CDR3 consists of 14 residues. The V gene lost 3 bases and the J gene lost 4 bases, with 13 bases spanning the gap. Germline values: CDR1 DFQATT, CDR2 SNEGSKA (reference sequence). The CDR3 DNA reads as TGCAGTGCTAGGGGGGCAGGGATAAATCAGCCCCAGCATTTT. This translates into CSARGAGINQPQHF.

This clonotype was observed at least ten times. The V call is TRBV7-2, the J call TRBJ2-5; 7 bases are shared with TRBD2. The length of the CDR3 is 12 residues. Germline V gene data show CDR1 as SGHTA and CDR2 as FQGNSA. With V trimmed by 7 bases and J by 5 bases, 4 bases remained unmatched. CDR3 protein: CASTGGGETQYF. CDR3 nucleotide sequence: TGTGCCAGCACGGGGGGTGGGGAGACCCAGTACTTC.

This clonotype was observed many times. The chain links TRBV10-2 to TRBJ1-2; TRBD1 agrees at 9 bases. The CDR3 extends over 12 amino acids. CDR1 is WSHSY, CDR2 SAAADI, per germline. The J segment lost 10 bases and the V segment lost 2 bases, leaving 2 bases of the junction unmatched. CDR3 sequence (DNA): TGCGCCAGCAGTGAGGGACAGGGGATCTACACCTTC. It translates to CASSEGQGIYTF.

This clonotype was seen ten or more times. The CDR3 DNA reads TGCGCCAGCAGCCAGGGACTAGCGGGAGCTGAGCAGTTCTTC. It specifies CASSQGLAGAEQFF. The chain recombines TRBV5-1 with TRBJ2-1; 14 nucleotides agree with TRBD2. The CDR3 spans 14 residues. Germline trimming cut 4 bases from V and 9 bases from J; bases unmatched to any gene: 3. CDR1 and CDR2 from the germline V gene are SGHRS and YFSETQ.

The V gene is TRBV4-2, the J gene TRBJ1-4, with 10 nucleotides matching TRBD1. Unmatched junction bases numbered 10, after V lost 5 bases and J lost 7 bases. The length of the CDR3 is 16 residues. Germline-derived CDR1 and CDR2 are LGHNA and YNFKEQ. The CDR3 DNA follows: TGTGCCAGCAGCAACCTGGAGGGACAGGGGACTGAAAAACTGTTTTTT. Amino acid sequence: CASSNLEGQGTEKLFF.

This clonotype was observed at least ten times. The chain links TRBV4-1 to TRBJ1-3, with TRBD1 as a possible D gene (5 bases). The CDR3 sequence is 18 residues long. Germline assignment: CDR1 MGHRA and CDR2 YSYEKL. V gave up 1 base and J gave up 3 bases, with 19 bases separating them. The CDR3 loop reads CASSQGWGKGTVGNTIYF. The CDR3 bases are TGCGCCAGCAGCCAAGGTTGGGGCAAAGGGACCGTTGGAAACACCATATATTTT.

This clonotype was seen at least ten times. The gene calls are TRBV6-5 and TRBJ1-2; D is possibly TRBD1 (6 bases). The CDR3 loop spans 13 amino acids. Germline assignment: CDR1 MNHEY and CDR2 SVGAGI. V gave up 6 bases and J gave up 1 base, with 9 bases separating them. CDR3 sequence: CASRLDSNYGYTF. The CDR3 bases are TGTGCCAGCAGACTGGACAGTAACTATGGCTACACCTTC.

The chain carries TRBV9 and TRBJ2-1, with TRBD2 identical over 13 bases. After removal of 0 bases from V and 7 bases from J, the junction contained 4 bases not matched to a gene. CDR1 SGDLS and CDR2 YYNGEE come from the germline V gene. The CDR3 is 16 amino acids. This CDR3 is CASSVDWTSGSNEQFF. The CDR3 DNA reads TGTGCCAGCAGCGTAGACTGGACTAGCGGGAGTAATGAGCAGTTCTTC. The full variable domain, completed using reference TRBV9 and TRBJ2-1, is DSGVTQTPKHLITATGQRVTLRCSPRSGDLSVYWYQQSLDQGLQFLIQYYNGEERAKGNILERFSAQQFPDLHSELNLSSLELGDSALYFCASSVDWTSGSNEQFFGPGTRLTVL.

The table lists this clonotype with a few counts. The chain couples TRBV6-1 to TRBJ2-1, with 11 nucleotides matching TRBD2. Trimming cost V 10 bases and J 6 bases; bases outside gene matches: 11. The CDR3 is made up of 15 amino acids. Germline assignment: CDR1 MNHNS and CDR2 SASEGT. The DNA of the CDR3 is TGTGCCACCGTTGTAGCGGGAGGGTTGAGCAATGAGCAGTTCTTC. Its protein is CATVVAGGLSNEQFF.

This clonotype was detected a few times. The chain combines TRBV2 with TRBJ1-1; no clear D gene. This CDR3 is built from 8 residues. The V gene lost 5 bases and the J gene lost 11 bases, with 3 bases spanning the gap. CDR1 is SNHLY, CDR2 FYNNEI, per germline. CDR3 in amino acids: CASSLAFF. CDR3 bases: TGTGCCAGCAGTTTGGCTTTCTTT.

At least ten counts were recorded for this clonotype. This chain connects TRBV10-3 to TRBJ1-4; the D is unclear. CDR1 and CDR2 from the germline V gene are ENHRY and SYGVKD. The CDR3 spans 12 residues. Trimming cost V 0 bases and J 7 bases, with 3 bases left between them. The DNA for the CDR3 is TGTGCCATCAGTGAGTCAGCTGAAAAACTGTTTTTT. Translated, it gives CAISESAEKLFF.

Many counts were recorded for this clonotype. V gene TRBV7-8 combines with J gene TRBJ2-2; possible D gene TRBD2, 6 bases. CDR1 is SGHVS, CDR2 FQNEAQ, per germline. Trimming took off 1 base at V and 5 bases at J, with 11 bases between the two ends. This CDR3 comprises 15 residues. CDR3 nucleotide sequence: TGTGCCAGCAGCTTAGTATTGGGGGGAACCGGGGAGCTGTTTTTT. This codes for CASSLVLGGTGELFF.

The chain employs TRBV11-2 and TRBJ2-5, with D unresolved. CDR1 is SGHAT and CDR2 is FQNNGV in the germline V gene. V was shortened by 0 bases and J by 0 bases, with 5 bases between the two germline ends. CDR3 length: 14 residues. CDR3 loop: CASSLELYQETQYF. CDR3 DNA: TGTGCCAGCAGCTTAGAGTTGTACCAAGAGACCCAGTACTTC.

This clonotype was seen only a few times. In DNA form, the CDR3 reads TGCAGCGTTGAGGTGTTAGGTCGGGAGGGCCAACCGAACACCGGGGAGCTGTTTTTT. As protein: CSVEVLGREGQPNTGELFF. The chain carries TRBV29-1 and TRBJ2-2, with TRBD2 matching 8 bases. V lost 3 bases, J lost 0 bases, and 15 bases stayed unmatched. Per the germline V gene, CDR1 is SQVTM and CDR2 is ANQGSEA. The CDR3 totals 19 residues.

V and J are TRBV27 and TRBJ2-5; tentative D call: TRBD1 (6 bases). CDR1 is MNHEY and CDR2 is SMNVEV in the germline V gene (reference sequence). The CDR3 has 16 residues. Trimming pared 6 bases from V and 2 bases from J, leaving 19 bases between. CDR3 sequence reads: CASSPLGGVFQETQYF. The CDR3 bases are TGTGCCAGCAGCCCCCTAGGGGGAGTATTTCAAGAGACCCAGTACTTC.

The rearrangement links TRBV20-1 to TRBJ1-2; TRBD1 agrees at 9 bases. Trimming cost V 2 bases and J 6 bases; bases outside gene matches: 10. Germline CDR1 reads DFQATT; CDR2 reads SNEGSKA (reference sequence). CDR3 length equals 15 residues. The CDR3 is CSARTPGQGIDGYTF. The CDR3 DNA sequence: TGCAGTGCTAGAACCCCGGGACAGGGTATAGATGGCTACACCTTC.

The J gene is TRBJ2-3, the V gene TRBV7-9, with 7 bases matching TRBD2. CDR1 and CDR2 (germline): SEHNR, FQNEAQ (reference sequence). This CDR3 region has 13 residues. V shed 5 bases and J 14 bases; nucleotides not matched to a gene: 13. CDR3 region: CASSRYGTTPGYF. The CDR3 DNA reads TGTGCCAGCAGCAGATACGGGACTACCCCTGGGTATTTT.

This clonotype was counted only a few times. V usage is TRBV7-9 and J usage is TRBJ2-7; tentatively, D is TRBD2 (6 bases). The CDR3 is 14 amino acids. Between the trimmed V and J ends, which lost 5 bases and 7 bases, there was a span of 18 bases. CDR1 SEHNR and CDR2 FQNEAQ come from the germline V gene (reference sequence). The CDR3 here is CASSPSGGYWEQYF. The CDR3 DNA reads TGTGCCAGCAGCCCCAGTGGGGGGTACTGGGAGCAGTACTTC.

This clonotype occurred a few times. This CDR3 is CSARPDGTVGTRFAYEQYF. Here the CDR3 DNA reads TGCAGTGCTAGACCTGACGGGACAGTCGGGACTAGATTCGCCTACGAGCAGTACTTC. The chain joins TRBV20-1 to TRBJ2-7, with a weak D call TRBD2 (8 bases). Between the trimmed V and J ends, which lost 2 bases and 2 bases, there was a span of 28 bases. There are 19 residues in the CDR3. From germline, CDR1 is DFQATT and CDR2 SNEGSKA (reference sequence).

Points on this clonotype: As the CDR3 is not closed by the conserved phenylalanine or tryptophan, this likely results from a read error. The rearrangement uses TRBV20-1 and TRBJ1-2, with 9 positions matching TRBD1. Germline V gene data show CDR1 as DFQATT and CDR2 as SNEGSKA (reference sequence). This CDR3 has 14 amino acids. After removal of 5 bases from V and 1 base from J, the junction contained 5 bases not matched to a gene. The CDR3 coding sequence is TGCAGTGCTTACAGGGGGCCCCTTAACTATGGCTACACCGTC. This gives the protein CSAYRGPLNYGYTV.

The sample holds many counts of this clonotype. This chain joins TRBV12-3 or TRBV12-4 and TRBJ1-1; 8 bases are a match to TRBD1. Germline trimming cut 4 bases from V and 1 base from J; bases unmatched to any gene: 2. This CDR3 contains 14 residues. The CDR3 here is CASSYTGGNTEAFF. CDR3 coding DNA: TGTGCCAGCAGTTACACAGGGGGGAACACTGAAGCTTTCTTT.

This clonotype occurred many times. The rearrangement links TRBV20-1 to TRBJ1-2; TRBD1 is a possible D gene (5 bases). This CDR3 spans 16 amino acids. Between the trimmed V and J ends, which lost 5 bases and 8 bases, there was a span of 27 bases. The germline gives CDR1 DFQATT, CDR2 SNEGSKA (reference sequence). The CDR3 loop reads CSAYGGPIPATGGYTF. The CDR3, as DNA: TGCAGTGCTTATGGGGGACCGATTCCAGCTACCGGGGGCTACACCTTC.